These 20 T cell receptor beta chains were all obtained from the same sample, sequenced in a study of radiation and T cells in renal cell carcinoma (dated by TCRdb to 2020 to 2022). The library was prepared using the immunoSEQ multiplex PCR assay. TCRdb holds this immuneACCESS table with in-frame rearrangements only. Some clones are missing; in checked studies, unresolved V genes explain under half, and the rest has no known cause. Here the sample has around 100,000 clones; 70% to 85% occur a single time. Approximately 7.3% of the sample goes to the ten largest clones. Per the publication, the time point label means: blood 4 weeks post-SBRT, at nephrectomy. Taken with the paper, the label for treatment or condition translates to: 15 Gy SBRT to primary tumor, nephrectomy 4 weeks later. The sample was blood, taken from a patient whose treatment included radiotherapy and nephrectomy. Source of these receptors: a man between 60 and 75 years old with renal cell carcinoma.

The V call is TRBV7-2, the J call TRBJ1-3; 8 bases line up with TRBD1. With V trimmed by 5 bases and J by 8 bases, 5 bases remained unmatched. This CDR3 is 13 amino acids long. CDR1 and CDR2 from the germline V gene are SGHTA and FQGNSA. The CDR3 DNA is TGTGCCAGCAGCGCAAACAGGGGGGACACCATATATTTT. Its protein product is CASSANRGDTIYF.

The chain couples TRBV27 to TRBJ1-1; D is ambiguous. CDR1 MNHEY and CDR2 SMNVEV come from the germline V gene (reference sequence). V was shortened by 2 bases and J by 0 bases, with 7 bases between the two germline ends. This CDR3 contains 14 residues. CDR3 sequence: CASSLPGVNTEAFF. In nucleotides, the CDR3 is TGTGCCAGCAGTTTACCAGGAGTGAACACTGAAGCTTTCTTT.

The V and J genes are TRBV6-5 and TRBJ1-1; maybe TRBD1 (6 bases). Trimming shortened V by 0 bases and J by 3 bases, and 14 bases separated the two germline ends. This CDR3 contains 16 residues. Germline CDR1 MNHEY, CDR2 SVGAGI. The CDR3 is CASSYSRRGWDTEAFF. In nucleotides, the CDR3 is TGTGCCAGCAGTTACTCGAGGAGGGGGTGGGACACTGAAGCTTTCTTT.

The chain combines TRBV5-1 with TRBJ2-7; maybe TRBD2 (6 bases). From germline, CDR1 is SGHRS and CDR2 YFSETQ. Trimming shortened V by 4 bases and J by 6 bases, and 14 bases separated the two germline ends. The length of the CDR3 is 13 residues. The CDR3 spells CASSDPGGLEQYF. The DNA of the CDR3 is TGCGCCAGCAGCGACCCCGGGGGTCTCGAGCAGTACTTC.

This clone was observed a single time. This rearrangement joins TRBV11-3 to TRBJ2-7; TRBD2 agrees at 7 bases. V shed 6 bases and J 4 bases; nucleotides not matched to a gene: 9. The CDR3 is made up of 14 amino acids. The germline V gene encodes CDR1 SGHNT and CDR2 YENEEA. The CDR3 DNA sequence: TGTGCCAGCAGTTTCGGCGGGAGCCAATACGAGCAGTACTTC. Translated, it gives CASSFGGSQYEQYF.

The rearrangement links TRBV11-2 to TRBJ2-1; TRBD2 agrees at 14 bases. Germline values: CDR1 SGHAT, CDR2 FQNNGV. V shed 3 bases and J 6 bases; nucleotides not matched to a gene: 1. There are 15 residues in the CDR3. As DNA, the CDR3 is TGTGCCAGCAGCTTTGGGACTAGCGGGAGCAATGAGCAGTTCTTC. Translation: CASSFGTSGSNEQFF.

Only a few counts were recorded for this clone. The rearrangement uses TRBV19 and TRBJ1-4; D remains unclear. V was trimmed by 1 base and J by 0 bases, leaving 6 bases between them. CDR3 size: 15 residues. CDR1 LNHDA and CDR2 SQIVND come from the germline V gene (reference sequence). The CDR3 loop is CASSIGGTTNEKLFF. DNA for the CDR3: TGTGCCAGTAGTATAGGAGGAACAACTAATGAAAAACTGTTTTTT.

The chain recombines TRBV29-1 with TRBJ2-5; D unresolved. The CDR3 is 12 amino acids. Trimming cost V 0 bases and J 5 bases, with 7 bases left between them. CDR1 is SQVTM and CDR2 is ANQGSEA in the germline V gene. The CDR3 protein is CSVEDPGETQYF. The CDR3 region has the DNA TGCAGCGTTGAAGACCCCGGGGAGACCCAGTACTTC. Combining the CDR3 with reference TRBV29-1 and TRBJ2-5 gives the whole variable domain SAVISQKPSRDICQRGTSLTIQCQVDSQVTMMFWYRQQPGQSLTLIATANQGSEATYESGFVIDKFPISRPNLTFSTLTVSNMSPEDSSIYLCSVEDPGETQYFGPGTRLLVL.

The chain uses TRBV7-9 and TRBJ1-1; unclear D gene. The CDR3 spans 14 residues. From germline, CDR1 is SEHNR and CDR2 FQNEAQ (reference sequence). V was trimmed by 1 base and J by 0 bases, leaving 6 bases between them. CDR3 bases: TGTGCCAGCAGCTTAGACGGTATGAACACTGAAGCTTTCTTT. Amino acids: CASSLDGMNTEAFF.

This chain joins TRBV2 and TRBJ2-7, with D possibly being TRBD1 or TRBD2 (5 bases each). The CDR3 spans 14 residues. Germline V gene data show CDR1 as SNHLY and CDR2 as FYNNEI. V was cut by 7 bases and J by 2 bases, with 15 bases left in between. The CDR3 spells CASTSVRGAYEQYF. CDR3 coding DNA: TGTGCCAGCACCTCGGTGAGGGGAGCCTACGAGCAGTACTTC.

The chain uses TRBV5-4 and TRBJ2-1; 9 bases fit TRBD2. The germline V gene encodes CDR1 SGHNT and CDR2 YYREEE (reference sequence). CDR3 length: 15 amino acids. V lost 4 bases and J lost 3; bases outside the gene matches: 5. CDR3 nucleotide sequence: TGTGCCAGCAGCACAAGCGGGAGGCTCTACAATGAGCAGTTCTTC. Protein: CASSTSGRLYNEQFF.

CDR3 bases: TGCAGCCACCCCTTGTCCGGAGGGGGGGAGACCCAGTACTTC. Translated, it gives CSHPLSGGGETQYF. This sequence joins TRBV29-1 and TRBJ2-5; D assignment may be TRBD1 or TRBD2 (6 bases each). The V and J ends lost 8 bases and 5 bases respectively, with 21 bases between them. Germline CDR1 and CDR2: SQVTM and ANQGSEA. The CDR3 is 14 residues long.

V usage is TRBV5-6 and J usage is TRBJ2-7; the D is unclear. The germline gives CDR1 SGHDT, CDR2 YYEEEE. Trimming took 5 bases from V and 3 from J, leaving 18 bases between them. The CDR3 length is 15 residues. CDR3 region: CASSAVGLGNYEQYF. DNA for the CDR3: TGTGCCAGCAGTGCTGTCGGGTTAGGGAACTACGAGCAGTACTTC.

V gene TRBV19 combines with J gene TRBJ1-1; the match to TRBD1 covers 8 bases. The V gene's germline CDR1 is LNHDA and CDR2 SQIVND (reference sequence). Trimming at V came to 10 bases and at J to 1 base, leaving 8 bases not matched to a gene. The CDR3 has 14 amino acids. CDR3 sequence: CATKRTGTNTEAFF. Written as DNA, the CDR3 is TGTGCCACCAAACGGACAGGGACGAACACTGAAGCTTTCTTT.

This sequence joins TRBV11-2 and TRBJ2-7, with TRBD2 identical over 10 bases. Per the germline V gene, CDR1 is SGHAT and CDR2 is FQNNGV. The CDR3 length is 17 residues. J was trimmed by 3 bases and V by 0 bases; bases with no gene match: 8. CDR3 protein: CASSLDPTSGTFYEQYF. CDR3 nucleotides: TGTGCCAGCAGCTTAGATCCAACTAGCGGGACATTCTACGAGCAGTACTTC. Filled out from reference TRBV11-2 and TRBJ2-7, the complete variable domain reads EAGVAQSPRYKIIEKRQSVAFWCNPISGHATLYWYQQILGQGPKLLIQFQNNGVVDDSQLPKDRFSAERLKGVDSTLKIQPAKLEDSAVYLCASSLDPTSGTFYEQYFGPGTRLTVT.

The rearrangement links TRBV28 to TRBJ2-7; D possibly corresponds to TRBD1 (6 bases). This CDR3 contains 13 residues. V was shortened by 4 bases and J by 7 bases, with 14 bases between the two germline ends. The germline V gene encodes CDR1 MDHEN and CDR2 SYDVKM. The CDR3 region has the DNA TGTGCCAGCAGTTCACCCACAGGGTCTGAGCAGTACTTC. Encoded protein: CASSSPTGSEQYF. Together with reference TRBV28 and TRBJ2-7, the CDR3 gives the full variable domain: DVKVTQSSRYLVKRTGEKVFLECVQDMDHENMFWYRQDPGLGLRLIYFSYDVKMKEKGDIPEGYSVSREKKERFSLILESASTNQTSMYLCASSSPTGSEQYFGPGTRLTVT.

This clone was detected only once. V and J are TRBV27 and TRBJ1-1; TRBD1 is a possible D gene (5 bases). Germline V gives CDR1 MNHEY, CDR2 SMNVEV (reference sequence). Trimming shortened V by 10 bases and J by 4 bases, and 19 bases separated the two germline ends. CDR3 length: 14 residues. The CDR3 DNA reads TGTGCCACCCGGTTAGTTGGGGGGATCACTGAAGCTTTCTTT. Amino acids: CATRLVGGITEAFF.

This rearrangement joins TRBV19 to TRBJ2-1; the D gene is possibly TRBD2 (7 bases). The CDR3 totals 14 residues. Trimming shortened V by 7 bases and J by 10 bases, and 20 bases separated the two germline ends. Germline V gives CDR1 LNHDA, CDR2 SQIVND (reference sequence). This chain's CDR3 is CASTLGGARGEQFF. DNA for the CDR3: TGTGCCAGTACCCTGGGAGGGGCGAGGGGGGAGCAGTTCTTC.

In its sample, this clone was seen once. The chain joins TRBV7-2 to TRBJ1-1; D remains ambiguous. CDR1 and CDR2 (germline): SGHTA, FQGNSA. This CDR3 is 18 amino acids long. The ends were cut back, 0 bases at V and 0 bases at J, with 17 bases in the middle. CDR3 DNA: TGTGCCAGCAGCTTAGCGTTCTACCAGGTTTCCATGAACACTGAAGCTTTCTTT. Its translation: CASSLAFYQVSMNTEAFF. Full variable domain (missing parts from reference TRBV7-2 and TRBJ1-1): GAGVSQSPSNKVTEKGKDVELRCDPISGHTALYWYRQSLGQGLEFLIYFQGNSAPDKSGLPSDRFSAERTGGSVSTLTIQRTQQEDSAVYLCASSLAFYQVSMNTEAFFGQGTRLTVV.

CDR3 sequence reads: CAWSVTSREQYF. The CDR3 DNA reads as TGTGCCTGGAGTGTGACGTCCCGGGAGCAGTACTTC. The V and J genes are TRBV30 and TRBJ2-7; D not resolved. CDR3 length: 12 residues. Deletions cut 0 bases from V and 7 bases from J, with 10 bases between. Germline CDR1 GTSNPN, CDR2 SVGIG (reference sequence).